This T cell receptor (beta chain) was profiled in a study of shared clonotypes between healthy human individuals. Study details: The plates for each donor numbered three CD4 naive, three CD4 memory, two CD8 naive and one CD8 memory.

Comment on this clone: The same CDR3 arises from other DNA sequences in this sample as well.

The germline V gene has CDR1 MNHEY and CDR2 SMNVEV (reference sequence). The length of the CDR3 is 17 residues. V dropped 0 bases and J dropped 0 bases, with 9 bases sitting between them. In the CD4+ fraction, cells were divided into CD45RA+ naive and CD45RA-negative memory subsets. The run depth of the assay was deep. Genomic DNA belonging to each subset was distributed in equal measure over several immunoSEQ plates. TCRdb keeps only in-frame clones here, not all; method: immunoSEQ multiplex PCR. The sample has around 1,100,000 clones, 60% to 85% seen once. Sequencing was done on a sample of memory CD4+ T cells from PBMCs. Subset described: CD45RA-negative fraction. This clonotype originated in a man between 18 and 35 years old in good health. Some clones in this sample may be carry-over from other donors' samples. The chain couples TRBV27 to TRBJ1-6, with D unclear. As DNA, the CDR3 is TGTGCCAGCAGTTTATCTCGGACCGGCTCCTATAATTCACCCCTCCACTTT. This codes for CASSLSRTGSYNSPLHF.